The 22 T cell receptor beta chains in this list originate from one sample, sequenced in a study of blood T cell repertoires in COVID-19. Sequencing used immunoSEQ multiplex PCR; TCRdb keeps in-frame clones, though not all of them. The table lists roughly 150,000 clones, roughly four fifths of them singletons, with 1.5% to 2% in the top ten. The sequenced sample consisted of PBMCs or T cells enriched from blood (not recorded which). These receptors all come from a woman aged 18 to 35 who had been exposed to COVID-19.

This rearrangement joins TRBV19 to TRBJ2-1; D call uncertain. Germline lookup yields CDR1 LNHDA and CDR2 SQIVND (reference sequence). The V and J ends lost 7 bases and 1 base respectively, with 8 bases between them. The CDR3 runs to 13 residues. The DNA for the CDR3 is TGTGCCAGTACTACCGGGTCCTACAATGAGCAGTTCTTC. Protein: CASTTGSYNEQFF.

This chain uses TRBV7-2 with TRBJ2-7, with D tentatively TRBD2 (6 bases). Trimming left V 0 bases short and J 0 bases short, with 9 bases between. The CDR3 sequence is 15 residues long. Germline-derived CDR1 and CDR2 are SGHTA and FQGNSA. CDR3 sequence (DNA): TGTGCCAGCAGCTTAGCTAGCGGTAGCTCCTACGAGCAGTACTTC. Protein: CASSLASGSSYEQYF.

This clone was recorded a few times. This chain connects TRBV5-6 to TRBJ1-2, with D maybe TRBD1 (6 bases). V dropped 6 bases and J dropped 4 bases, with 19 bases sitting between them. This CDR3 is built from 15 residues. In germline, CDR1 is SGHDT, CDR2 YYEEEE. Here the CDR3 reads CASTGAQGRGYGYTF. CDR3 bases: TGTGCCAGCACCGGGGCCCAGGGGAGAGGCTATGGCTACACCTTC.

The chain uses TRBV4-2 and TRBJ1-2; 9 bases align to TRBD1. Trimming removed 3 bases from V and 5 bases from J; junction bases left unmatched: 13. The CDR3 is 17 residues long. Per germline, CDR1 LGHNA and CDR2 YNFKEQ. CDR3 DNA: TGTGCCAGCAGCCATTCACCGGGACAGGGCTTTCTTTATGGCTACACCTTC. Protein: CASSHSPGQGFLYGYTF.

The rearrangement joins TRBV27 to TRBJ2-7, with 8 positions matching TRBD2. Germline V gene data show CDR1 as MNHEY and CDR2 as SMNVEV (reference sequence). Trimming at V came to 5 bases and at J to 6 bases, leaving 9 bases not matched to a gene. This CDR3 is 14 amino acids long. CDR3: CASSRGGRGVEQYF. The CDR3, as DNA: TGTGCCAGCAGTCGCGGTGGGCGGGGGGTCGAGCAGTACTTC.

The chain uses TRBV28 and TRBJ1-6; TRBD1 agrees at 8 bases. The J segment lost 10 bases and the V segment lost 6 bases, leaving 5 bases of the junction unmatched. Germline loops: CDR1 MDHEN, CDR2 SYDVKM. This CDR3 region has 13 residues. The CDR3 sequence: CASSDRGPSPLHF. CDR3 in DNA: TGTGCCAGCAGCGACAGGGGACCCTCACCCCTCCACTTT.

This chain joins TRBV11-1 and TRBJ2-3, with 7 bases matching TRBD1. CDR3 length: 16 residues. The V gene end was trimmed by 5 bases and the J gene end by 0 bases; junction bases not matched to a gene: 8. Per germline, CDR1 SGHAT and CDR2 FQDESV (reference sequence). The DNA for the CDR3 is TGTGCCAGCAGCCGGATGAACAGGGGAAGCACAGATACGCAGTATTTT. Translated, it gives CASSRMNRGSTDTQYF. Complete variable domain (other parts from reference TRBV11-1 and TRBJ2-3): EAEVAQSPRYKITEKSQAVAFWCDPISGHATLYWYRQILGQGPELLVQFQDESVVDDSQLPKDRFSAERLKGVDSTLKIQPAELGDSAMYLCASSRMNRGSTDTQYFGPGTRLTVL.

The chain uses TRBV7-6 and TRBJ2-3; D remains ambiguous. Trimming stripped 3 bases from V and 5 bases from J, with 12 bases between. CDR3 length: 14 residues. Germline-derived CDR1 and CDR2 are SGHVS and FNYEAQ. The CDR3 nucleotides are TGTGCCAGCAGCTTTTCCGTAGTGGTAGATACGCAGTATTTT. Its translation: CASSFSVVVDTQYF. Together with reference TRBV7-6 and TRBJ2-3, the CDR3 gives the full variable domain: GAGVSQSPRYKVTKRGQDVALRCDPISGHVSLYWYRQALGQGPEFLTYFNYEAQQDKSGLPNDRFSAERPEGSISTLTIQRTEQRDSAMYRCASSFSVVVDTQYFGPGTRLTVL.

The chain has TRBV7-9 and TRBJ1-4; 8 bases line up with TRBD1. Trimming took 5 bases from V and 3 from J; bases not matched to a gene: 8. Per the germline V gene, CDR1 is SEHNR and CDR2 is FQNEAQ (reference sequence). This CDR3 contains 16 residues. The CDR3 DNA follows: TGTGCCAGCAGCCCGTCTGGACAGGGATCTAATGAAAAACTGTTTTTT. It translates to CASSPSGQGSNEKLFF.

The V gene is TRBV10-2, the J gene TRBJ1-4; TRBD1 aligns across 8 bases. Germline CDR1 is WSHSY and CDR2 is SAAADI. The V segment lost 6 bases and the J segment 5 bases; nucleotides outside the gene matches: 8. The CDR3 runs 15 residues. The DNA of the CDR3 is TGCGCCAGCAGGATCAGACAGGGGCCCAATGAAAAACTGTTTTTT. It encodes CASRIRQGPNEKLFF.

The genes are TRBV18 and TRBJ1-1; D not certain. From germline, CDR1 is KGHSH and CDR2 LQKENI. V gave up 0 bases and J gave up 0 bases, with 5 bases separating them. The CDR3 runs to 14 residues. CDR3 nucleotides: TGTGCCAGCTCACCACCAGCTATGAACACTGAAGCTTTCTTT. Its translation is CASSPPAMNTEAFF.

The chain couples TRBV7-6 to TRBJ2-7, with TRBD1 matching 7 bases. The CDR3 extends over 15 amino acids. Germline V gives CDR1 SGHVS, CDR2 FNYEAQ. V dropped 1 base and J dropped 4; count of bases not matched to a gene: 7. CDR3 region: CASSLDTGEAYEQYF. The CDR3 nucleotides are TGTGCCAGCAGCTTAGATACAGGGGAAGCATACGAGCAGTACTTC.

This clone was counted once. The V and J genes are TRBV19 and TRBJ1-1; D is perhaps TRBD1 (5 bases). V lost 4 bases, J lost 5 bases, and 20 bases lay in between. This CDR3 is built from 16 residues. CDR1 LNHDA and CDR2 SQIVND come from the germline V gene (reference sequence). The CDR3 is CASSRRPGEGRTEAFF. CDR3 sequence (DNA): TGTGCCAGTAGTAGGCGCCCGGGTGAGGGGAGGACTGAAGCTTTCTTT.

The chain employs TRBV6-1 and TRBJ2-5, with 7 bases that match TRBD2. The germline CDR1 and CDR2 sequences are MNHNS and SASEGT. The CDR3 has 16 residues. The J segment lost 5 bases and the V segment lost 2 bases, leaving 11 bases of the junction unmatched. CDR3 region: CASSENLAVGWETQYF. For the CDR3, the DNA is TGTGCCAGCAGTGAAAATCTAGCGGTGGGTTGGGAGACCCAGTACTTC.

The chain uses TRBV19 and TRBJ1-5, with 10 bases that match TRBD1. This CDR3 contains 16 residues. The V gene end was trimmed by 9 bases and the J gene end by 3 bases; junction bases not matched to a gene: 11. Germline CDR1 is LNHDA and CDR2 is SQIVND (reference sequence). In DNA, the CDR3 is TGTGCCAGCCATTTTTCGGACAGGGGGGCCAATCAGCCCCAGCATTTT. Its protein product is CASHFSDRGANQPQHF.

CDR3 nucleotides: TGTGCCACCAGTGACCCCCTAGCGGGAGGGTACAATGAGCAGTTCTTC. This codes for CATSDPLAGGYNEQFF. The V gene is TRBV24-1, the J gene TRBJ2-1; 12 bases map to TRBD2. Germline CDR1 reads KGHDR; CDR2 reads SFDVKD. The CDR3 has 16 residues. The J segment lost 4 bases and the V segment lost 4 bases, leaving 4 bases of the junction unmatched.

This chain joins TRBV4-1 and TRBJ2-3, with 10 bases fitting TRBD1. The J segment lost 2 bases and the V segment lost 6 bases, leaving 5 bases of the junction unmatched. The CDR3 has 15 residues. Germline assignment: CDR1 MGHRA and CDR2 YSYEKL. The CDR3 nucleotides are TGCGCCAGCAGACTGACAGGGGGCTACACAGATACGCAGTATTTT. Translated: CASRLTGGYTDTQYF.

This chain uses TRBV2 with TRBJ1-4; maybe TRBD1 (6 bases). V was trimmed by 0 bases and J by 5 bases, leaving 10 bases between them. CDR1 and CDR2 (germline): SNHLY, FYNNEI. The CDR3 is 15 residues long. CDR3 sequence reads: CASSEAGRGNEKLFF. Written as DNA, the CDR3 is TGTGCCAGCAGTGAAGCGGGCAGGGGAAATGAAAAACTGTTTTTT.

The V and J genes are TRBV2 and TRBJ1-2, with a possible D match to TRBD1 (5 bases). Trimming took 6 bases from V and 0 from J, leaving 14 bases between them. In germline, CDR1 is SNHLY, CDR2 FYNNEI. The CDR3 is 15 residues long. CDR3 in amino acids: CASRDRRGTNYGYTF. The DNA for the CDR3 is TGTGCCAGCAGGGACCGTCGGGGGACTAACTATGGCTACACCTTC.

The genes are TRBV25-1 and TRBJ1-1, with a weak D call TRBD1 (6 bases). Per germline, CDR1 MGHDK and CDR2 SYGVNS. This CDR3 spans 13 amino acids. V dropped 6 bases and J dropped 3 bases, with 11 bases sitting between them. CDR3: CASRDRQYTEAFF. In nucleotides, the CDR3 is TGTGCCAGCAGGGACAGACAATACACTGAAGCTTTCTTT.

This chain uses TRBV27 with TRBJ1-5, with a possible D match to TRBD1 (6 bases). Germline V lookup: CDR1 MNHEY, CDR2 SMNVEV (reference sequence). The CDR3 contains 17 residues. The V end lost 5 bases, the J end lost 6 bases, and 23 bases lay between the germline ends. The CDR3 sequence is CASSGGPAAARTQPQHF. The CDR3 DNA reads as TGTGCCAGCAGTGGGGGCCCTGCGGCAGCAAGAACTCAGCCCCAGCATTTT.

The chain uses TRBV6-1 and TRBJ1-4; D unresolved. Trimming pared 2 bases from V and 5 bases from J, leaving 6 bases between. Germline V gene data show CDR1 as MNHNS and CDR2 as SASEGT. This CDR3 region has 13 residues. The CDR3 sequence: CASSESLNEKLFF. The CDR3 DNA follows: TGTGCCAGCAGTGAAAGCCTAAATGAAAAACTGTTTTTT.